This paragraph covers one T cell receptor beta chain sequence. This clonotype showed up just a few times. What this receptor recognizes is not known. No base quality information exists; no much larger clone differs at one position. All donors were healthy Caucasians. The twin cohort consisted of three pairs of female monozygotic twins, all aged about 18 to 29 years. Peripheral blood mononuclear cells were the source from which RNA for the TCR libraries was isolated. Between the V and J ends, shortened by 0 bases and 0 bases respectively, the junction contains 7 bases. Spanning cysteine to phenylalanine, the CDR3 consists of 15 amino acids. Solely the CDR3 DNA is kept, with 45 bases framed from the first base. The CDR1 and CDR2 encoded by the germline V gene are SGDLS and YYNGEE. Libraries were built with 5' RACE. Data came from an Illumina HiSeq 2000. A universal primer binding site was introduced by template switching, and a unique molecular identifier was present in the final cDNA, enabling accurate counting of TCR cDNA molecules. Specific primers in the conserved constant-segment region were used to synthesize first-strand cDNA for the TCR alpha and beta chains. To control for contamination, every cDNA library carried two barcodes: a SMART-Mk sample barcode plus Illumina barcodes. TruSeq adapter sequences along with Illumina sample barcodes were introduced in two successive PCR steps. The TCR alpha and beta cDNA libraries were sequenced on the Illumina HiSeq platform using custom primers. On the study's bioinformatics: MiGEC processed the raw reads to extract unique molecular identifiers, while MiXCR was used to determine the CDR3 positions. Recombination models were inferred per individual with the repgenHMM and IGoR tools using an EM algorithm. Shared clonotypes were analyzed with the tcR package in R, and sharing was normalized by the product of cloneset sizes. Out-of-frame nonproductive sequences were analyzed to study raw recombination free of thymic and clonal selection effects. TCRdb passed the public sequencing reads through fastp at Q25 and MiXCR, retaining productive beta sequences. Rows are unified per CDR3 protein, each entry keeping the most common DNA and genes. The V and J calls and clone size come from TCRdb's table, not from the authors' own analysis. This sample gives approximately 890,000 distinct CDR3 sequences in total; 10% to 15% of them show up just once. The ten largest clones capture about 1.6% of the sample.

This record comes from a study of identical twins (dated by TCRdb to about 2016). Broadly, across the study: The study deep-sequenced TCR alpha and beta repertoires from monozygotic twins, unrelated adults of various ages and cord blood to test whether fetal clonotypes persist. To rule out contamination, the twin experiments were replicated at different times with different library preparation protocols.

General study outcomes and caveats: Invariant T cells such as MAIT and iNKT could partly confound zero-insertion analyses, though diverse VJ usage argued against this for most clonotypes. In monozygotic twins, recombination models systematically underestimated out-of-frame TCR alpha sharing, but the models matched the sharing seen between unrelated individuals. Fewer insertions were carried by abundant cord blood beta clonotypes; a weaker similar trend was observed in young adult naive repertoires, while no such trend was observed in memory repertoires. Conclusions relied on cross-sectional statistical analysis, since the same donors could not be followed over many years. In beta out-of-frame sequences, excess twin sharing was weaker, because having fewer shared sequences lowered the signal-to-noise ratio. Compared with coincidental sharing between unrelated individuals, an excess of low generation-probability sequences was observed among out-of-frame TCR alpha sequences shared between twins.

These data were also reused for a study on yellow fever vaccine responses in identical twins. Drawing on the second study: According to the authors, in identical twins the way T cells responded to vaccination appeared partly convergent and partly personalized. Focusing on identical twins, the study followed the T cell clones that responded to the vaccine, and did so with precision.

This receptor was identified in a woman aged 18-35 years in good health. Sequencing was carried out using PBMCs. The V gene is TRBV9 and the J gene is TRBJ2-1; the D gene identity is not certain. The nucleotide sequence is given as TGTGCCAGCAGCGTAGACGCAAGCTCCTACAATGAGCAGTTCTTC. Translated, it reads CASSVDASSYNEQFF.